These T cell receptor beta chains were read from a single sample in a study of Graves' ophthalmopathy and Graves' hyperthyroidism. TCRdb reprocessed the multiplex PCR reads with MiXCR, giving one entry per CDR3 protein. The table records more than 150,000 distinct CDR3 sequences, 30% to 45% of them present only once. Sequencing input: peripheral blood. The receptors here all came from a woman aged 40 to 49 with Graves' ophthalmopathy. Both conserved end residues are part of each CDR3. A D gene is named only where the DNA matches it firmly.

cdr3_length | d_call | j_call | v_call | cdr3_aa
13 | NA | TRBJ2-7 | TRBV20-1 | CSARAPAHYEQYF
13 | NA | TRBJ2-7 | TRBV5-6 | CASSVGGPYEQYF
18 | NA | TRBJ1-6 | TRBV28 | CASNRTPDLVSYNSPLHF
13 | NA | TRBJ2-7 | TRBV6-2/TRBV6-3 | CASRFGRTYEQYF
14 | TRBD1 | TRBJ1-1 | TRBV5-1 | CASSGGAGSTEAFF
12 | NA | TRBJ1-1 | TRBV5-6 | CASGSRVTEAFF
16 | NA | TRBJ2-5 | TRBV11-2 | CASSLISHLPQETQYF
14 | NA | TRBJ1-2 | TRBV10-3 | CAITEERGVGGYTF
14 | NA | TRBJ1-2 | TRBV7-2 | CASSLETGLGGYTF
14 | NA | TRBJ1-1 | TRBV6-1 | CASSEISGSSGAFF
16 | NA | TRBJ1-5 | TRBV6-5 | CASSQGGGAYHQPQHF
13 | NA | TRBJ1-1 | TRBV6-4 | CASSKIEGTEAFF
16 | TRBD1 | TRBJ1-6 | TRBV27 | CASSATGTGARSPLHF
15 | NA | TRBJ1-5 | TRBV6-5 | CASRWAGSLNQPQHF
13 | NA | TRBJ2-5 | TRBV7-3 | CASSSAGGETQYF
15 | NA | TRBJ1-6 | TRBV6-5 | CASSYDGAGNSPLHF
17 | TRBD2 | TRBJ2-7 | TRBV28 | CASRGNEVAGGGYEQYF
18 | NA | TRBJ1-6 | TRBV6-2/TRBV6-3 | CASSYHPSENSYNSPLHF